Here is one TCR beta chain with its context. What this receptor recognizes is not known. CDR3 length: 15 amino acids, cysteine to phenylalanine. Only the CDR3 DNA is retained, 45 bases long and in frame from the first base. V and J are truncated by 4 bases and 6 bases respectively, leaving an intervening sequence of 13 bases. In the germline V gene, CDR1 corresponds to SGHVS and CDR2 to FNYEAQ. The sample originates from a study of cytomegalovirus exposure and HLA in healthy donors listed by TCRdb under 2017. Broadly, across the study: An earlier analysis of some 550 of the donors reported more than 250 Gb of sequence data and some 120 million unique TCR beta sequences from 150 million to 200 million T cells. Using immunosequencing, the study profiled T cell repertoires from roughly 650 subjects and related those repertoires to cytomegalovirus serostatus. Several DR-DQ haplotypes were handled as single units for association and clustering because linkage in the cohort was strong. The later analysis used no new phenotypic data to find candidate immune exposures, relying instead on TCR beta sequences and their occurrence across donors. Both class I and class II loci were covered by HLA typing, at four-digit resolution. A later analysis re-analyzed previously published TCR beta repertoires from roughly 600 donors and added high-resolution HLA genotyping to study TCR occurrence patterns. The study aimed to test whether cataloging public T cell receptors could reveal signatures of past pathogen exposure. An earlier analysis of approximately 580 of the donors used high-throughput TCR beta sequencing to judge whether each TCR beta V gene segment behaved as functional or pseudogenic. The number of typed donors differed by locus: roughly 620-640 for A, B, C, DRB1 and DQB1; 500 to 550 for DQA1; around 610 for DPA1; and about 450 for DPB1. Among the roughly 400 genotyped donors, approximately 82% belonged to the genetic ancestry cluster associated with self-reported Caucasian donors. High-throughput TCR immunosequencing, statistical association of individual TCRs with disease status, and machine learning were combined to predict cytomegalovirus infection status. In a later genetic analysis, genome-wide SNP genotypes for about 55% of the roughly 700 donors were used, and that subset was treated as a discovery cohort. On average, roughly 250,000 unique TCR beta nucleotide sequences were sequenced per donor among more than 350 genotyped donors of the cohort, with roughly 20% of those sequences being non-productive. An early release that covered 640 HLA-typed donors contained about 300 gigabases of sequencing data and some 87 million unique TCR sequences. A separate validation cohort of approximately 120 different subjects was used in addition to the approximately 610-subject first cohort. All discovery cohort repertoires had been generated on a single sequencing platform. Donor age, sex, ethnicity and CMV serostatus were compiled together with the repertoire data. Broad study findings and their caveats: Most TCR sequences were observed very rarely across donors, whereas some public TCRs were present in many individuals. The classifier was reported to diagnose cytomegalovirus status with high specificity and sensitivity in both the original cohort and the validation cohort. A group of highly shared sequence variants was considered likely to be a technical artifact of the sequencing pipeline. Because counts were too low, 15 or so rarely observed V segments, including chromosome 9 orphons, were excluded from the earlier analysis of several hundred of the donors. In an earlier analysis of about 600 of the donors, most TCR beta V segments appeared in productive rearrangements about 87% or about 30% of the time, broadly matching IMGT annotations. A later analysis reported that several top co-occurrence clusters appeared linked to parvovirus B19, influenza, CMV and Epstein-Barr virus. Because some donors lacked HLA typing at each locus, the association tests relied only on the typed subset. A further reported finding was that TCR beta sequences accurately predicted the HLA-A and HLA-B alleles for most subjects in the first cohort. The cohort was sequenced for TCR beta chains only, and without alpha or paired-chain data the features that could be detected were limited. Linkage disequilibrium might explain the correlated functional status among segregating V segments, but an unknown experimental factor could not be ruled out. According to the authors, the approach could potentially be generalized to other disease states and immunological phenotypes. Most CMV-associated TCR beta chains appeared to be HLA-restricted in a later analysis, and the HLA associations seemed to be driven largely by CMV exposure. When HLA alleles, especially DR and DQ, strongly co-occurred, attributing TCR associations to individual alleles was difficult. In a later genetic analysis, fewer N-insertions in productive TCRs were reported among donors in an Asian-associated ancestry cluster than the approximately 710-donor mean. In a later analysis, HLA-associated TCR beta chains were found to be more clonally expanded and to have lower generation probabilities than equally common non-associated chains. For the cohort, immune exposure information was limited to CMV serostatus. In vitro tests confirmed that a few of the cytomegalovirus-associated TCR beta chains recognize cytomegalovirus antigens. According to a later analysis, TCR association rates differed among HLA loci, with DRB1 alleles showing the most associated TCRs and HLA-C alleles showing the fewest. Sequencing depth was assumed to be roughly uniform across donors in the presence/absence analyses, though that assumption may not hold. In the study, roughly 160 TCR beta chains were listed as associated with cytomegalovirus. At a false discovery rate of 0.05, a later analysis linked about 16,000 TCR beta sequences to specific HLA alleles. In a later genetic analysis, a missense DCLRE1C variant was associated with V-gene and J-gene trimming of TCR beta chains, and the association was replicated in an independent cohort. Because the 87-base-pair reads could not distinguish some IMGT-functional V segments, including TRBV6-2 and TRBV6-3, those segments were excluded.

In total, just over 650 healthy bone marrow donors made up the cohort. Cohort members were all nominally healthy when sampled, although unrecorded immune exposures were likely present. The donor was CMV seronegative and was included in the group of 352 seronegative cohort members. Every donor gave a peripheral blood sample, and the peripheral blood mononuclear cells from that sample were used for TCR beta sequencing. Genomic DNA extraction from the blood cell samples was performed with the Qiagen DNeasy Blood Extraction Kit. The library relied on the immunoSEQ multiplex PCR assay. The multiplex PCR relied on a mix of 60 forward primers for TCR Vbeta segments and 13 reverse primers for TCR Jbeta segments. A multiplex PCR assay on genomic DNA amplified the CDR3 region of rearranged TCR beta genes. The Illumina HiSeq System was used to sequence the amplified TCR beta libraries as 87-base-pair reads. As for how the authors treated the data: Across the 600 to 700 repertoires, a later analysis counted 80 million or so unique TCR beta chains, approximately 10 million of which were shared by at least two donors. Raw reads were error-corrected and collapsed into unique sequences with a nearest-neighbor algorithm that merged closely related sequences to remove PCR and sequencing errors. V, D and J gene segments were assigned by aligning CDR3 sequences to IMGT reference sequences. For a sequence to be retained, a match of at least six nucleotides was required to both a V gene segment and a J gene segment. Rearrangements were classified as productive when the CDR3 lacked stop codons and remained in frame with V and J, and all other rearrangements were classified as non-productive. Following IMGT convention, CDR3 was defined as the stretch from the second conserved V-encoded cysteine up to the conserved J-encoded phenylalanine. The earlier analysis of about 530 of the donors excluded any sequence lacking an unambiguous match to a single V gene segment. In an earlier analysis of a few hundred of the donors, V segments were called functional above 56.7% productive rearrangements and were called segregating when the between-donor standard deviation exceeded 5%. A statistical classification framework was built for diagnosing cytomegalovirus status from the catalog of TCR beta chain sequences. In a later analysis, V and J genes were assigned by comparing TCR nucleotide sequences against IMGT/GENE-DB human TR gene sequences. A later analysis assigned CDR3 sequences and most-parsimonious VDJ recombination scenarios with the TCRdist pipeline. In a later analysis, every TCR beta chain was defined by the combination of its CDR3 amino acid sequence and its V-gene family, and reads without a unique V-gene family were dropped. A later analysis removed 500 to 650 highly shared, low-generation-probability nucleotide sequences to deal with suspected cross-contamination and a sequencing artifact. In a later analysis, a clonal expansion index for each public chain was calculated from normalized within-repertoire ranks of inferred template counts. In a later analysis, generation probabilities were computed using a VDJ recombination model fitted to out-of-frame rearrangements, and the results were checked against IGoR. In a later analysis, hypergeometric tests were used to score TCR-TCR, TCR-HLA and TCR-CMV co-occurrence, with a repertoire-size bias correction applied to TCR pairs. A later analysis estimated false discovery rates by permuting HLA or CMV assignments 20 times. In a later analysis, co-occurring TCRs were grouped with DBSCAN, and TCRdist sequence similarity was added when clustering was performed within HLA-allele-positive subsets. Co-occurrence clustering excluded repertoires with fewer than 30,000 or more than 120,000 public chains, plus five with anomalous nucleotide sharing. Here the immuneACCESS table is served through TCRdb, limited to in-frame sequences with V and J called. Missing clones are a known gap in these copies; in checked studies unresolved V genes cover under half, and the rest lacks a known reason. That table supplies the V and J calls and clone size; D and trimming were determined from the DNA. The sample table on file contains around 80,000 clones. The biggest ten clones account for roughly 0.9% of the sample.

Sequencing was carried out using PBMCs. The chain employs TRBV7-6 and TRBJ1-6; matching of 6 bases hints at TRBD1 as the D gene. The sequence was collected from a boy under 18 in good health and CMV-seronegative. Read as DNA, the sequence is TGTGCCAGCAGCTCGGGAACAGGGTCTAATTCACCCCTCCACTTT. The translation is CASSSGTGSNSPLHF. The variable domain in full, with residues beyond the CDR3 obtained from the reference TRBV7-6 and TRBJ1-6 genes, is GAGVSQSPRYKVTKRGQDVALRCDPISGHVSLYWYRQALGQGPEFLTYFNYEAQQDKSGLPNDRFSAERPEGSISTLTIQRTEQRDSAMYRCASSSGTGSNSPLHFGNGTRLTVT.